This TCR beta chain was recovered during a study of blood T cell repertoires in COVID-19. On the study more broadly: Material from acute and convalescent COVID-19 was sourced from the United States, Italy and Spain.

Participant-reported clinical history was the basis for cohort assignment. This clone showed up just once. Measured with immunoSEQ multiplex PCR; TCRdb has only the in-frame clones, and not every one. The sample yields roughly 500,000 clones, 80% to 90% seen once. This CDR3 spans 14 amino acids. The germline V gene encodes CDR1 LGHDT and CDR2 YNNKEL (reference sequence). Trimming removed 0 bases from V and 12 bases from J, with 15 bases in between. J is TRBJ2-1 and V is TRBV3-1 (or the pseudogene TRBV3-2), with D perhaps matching TRBD1 (5 bases). This TCR came from a woman aged 55-69 years who had recovered from COVID-19. The sample comprised PBMCs or T cells enriched from blood (not recorded which). The CDR3 here is CASSQEVLGVGQFF. DNA of the CDR3: TGTGCCAGCAGCCAAGAGGTGCTAGGGGTGGGGCAGTTCTTC.